Listed below are T cell receptor beta chains from one sample, sequenced in a study of shared clonotypes between healthy human individuals. Some clones are missing from TCRdb's copy, which holds only in-frame ones; the method was immunoSEQ multiplex PCR. The sample has about 700,000 clones, roughly 94% seen once; the top ten hold about 24%. Sequencing was carried out using naive CD8+ T cells sorted from blood. These receptors originate from a man aged 25-45 years in good health. Each CDR3 is given with its conserved first and last residue. The D gene is left open where the match is weak. A clone size is listed for some rows: how often the clone was seen (once, few, many), or a class if it is expanded.

clone_size: .
j_call: TRBJ2-3
v_call: TRBV28
d_call: .
cdr3_aa: CASSPLEGTDTQYF
cdr3_nt: TGTGCCAGCAGCCCGTTGGAGGGAACAGATACGCAGTATTTT

clone_size: .
j_call: TRBJ1-1
v_call: TRBV19
d_call: .
cdr3_aa: CASSGTGHTEAFF
cdr3_nt: TGTGCCAGTAGTGGGACCGGACACACTGAAGCTTTCTTT

clone_size: .
j_call: TRBJ2-2
v_call: TRBV7-6
d_call: .
cdr3_aa: CASSIITGELFF
cdr3_nt: TGTGCCAGCAGCATCATTACCGGGGAGCTGTTTTTT

clone_size: .
j_call: TRBJ2-3
v_call: TRBV7-6
d_call: .
cdr3_aa: CASSFRVTVADTQYF
cdr3_nt: TGTGCCAGCAGCTTCCGAGTTACGGTGGCGGATACGCAGTATTTT

clone_size: .
j_call: TRBJ2-1
v_call: TRBV29-1
d_call: .
cdr3_aa: CSVEKFGYNEQFF
cdr3_nt: TGCAGCGTTGAAAAATTTGGATACAATGAGCAGTTCTTC

clone_size: .
j_call: TRBJ2-1
v_call: TRBV7-8
d_call: TRBD2
cdr3_aa: CASSLVLAGPYNEQFF
cdr3_nt: TGTGCCAGCAGCTTAGTTCTAGCGGGGCCCTACAATGAGCAGTTCTTC

clone_size: .
j_call: TRBJ2-7
v_call: TRBV21-1
d_call: .
cdr3_aa: CASSRFFSRCCYEQYF
cdr3_nt: TGTGCCAGCAGCAGATTTTTTTCTAGGTGTTGCTACGAGCAGTACTTC

clone_size: .
j_call: TRBJ2-5
v_call: TRBV7-9
d_call: TRBD2
cdr3_aa: CASSFLLAGSIETQYF
cdr3_nt: TGTGCCAGCAGCTTCCTACTAGCGGGATCAATCGAGACCCAGTACTTC

clone_size: .
j_call: TRBJ2-1
v_call: TRBV6-1
d_call: TRBD2
cdr3_aa: CAGAWGGIVNEQFF
cdr3_nt: TGTGCCGGAGCGTGGGGGGGGATTGTAAATGAGCAGTTCTTC

clone_size: .
j_call: TRBJ2-2
v_call: TRBV11-2
d_call: TRBD2
cdr3_aa: CASSLDGLGLDRSGGELFF
cdr3_nt: TGTGCCAGCAGCTTAGACGGGCTGGGACTAGATCGTTCGGGCGGGGAGCTGTTTTTT

clone_size: .
j_call: TRBJ2-7
v_call: TRBV7-8
d_call: TRBD2
cdr3_aa: CASSFDRTSGDSYEQYF
cdr3_nt: TGTGCCAGCAGCTTCGATAGGACTAGCGGGGACTCCTACGAGCAGTACTTC

clone_size: .
j_call: TRBJ2-5
v_call: TRBV15
d_call: TRBD1
cdr3_aa: CATSKGSRTGVETQYF
cdr3_nt: TGTGCCACCAGCAAGGGTTCGAGGACAGGGGTAGAGACCCAGTACTTC

clone_size: .
j_call: TRBJ2-7
v_call: TRBV15
d_call: TRBD1
cdr3_aa: CATSPRGQLNEQYF
cdr3_nt: TGTGCCACCAGCCCCAGGGGACAGCTTAACGAGCAGTACTTC

clone_size: .
j_call: TRBJ2-3
v_call: TRBV5-6
d_call: .
cdr3_aa: CASSWGTDTQYF
cdr3_nt: TGTGCCAGCAGTTGGGGGACAGATACGCAGTATTTT

clone_size: .
j_call: TRBJ1-5
v_call: TRBV2
d_call: .
cdr3_aa: CASRSGGGQPQHF
cdr3_nt: TGTGCCAGCAGGAGCGGGGGAGGTCAGCCCCAGCATTTT

clone_size: .
j_call: TRBJ2-2
v_call: TRBV7-7
d_call: .
cdr3_aa: CASSLSAAPNTGELFF
cdr3_nt: TGTGCTAGCAGCTTAAGCGCGGCGCCGAACACCGGGGAGCTGTTTTTT

clone_size: .
j_call: TRBJ1-5
v_call: TRBV5-1
d_call: TRBD1
cdr3_aa: CASSASTGPDQPQHF
cdr3_nt: TGCGCCAGCAGCGCCTCGACAGGGCCGGATCAGCCCCAGCATTTT

clone_size: .
j_call: TRBJ1-1
v_call: TRBV6-6
d_call: .
cdr3_aa: CASSYSTENTEAFF
cdr3_nt: TGTGCCAGCAGTTACTCTACGGAGAACACTGAAGCTTTCTTT

clone_size: few
j_call: TRBJ1-1
v_call: TRBV27
d_call: TRBD1
cdr3_aa: CASRTGENTEAFF
cdr3_nt: TGTGCCAGCAGGACAGGGGAAAACACTGAAGCTTTCTTT

clone_size: .
j_call: TRBJ2-1
v_call: TRBV30
d_call: TRBD2
cdr3_aa: CAWSTTSLIDEQFF
cdr3_nt: TGTGCCTGGAGTACGACTAGCTTGATCGATGAGCAGTTCTTC

clone_size: .
j_call: TRBJ2-5
v_call: TRBV10-1
d_call: .
cdr3_aa: CASSESLSGGDFGTQYF
cdr3_nt: TGCGCCAGCAGTGAGTCGTTATCGGGGGGCGATTTTGGGACCCAGTACTTC

clone_size: .
j_call: TRBJ2-3
v_call: TRBV5-4
d_call: TRBD2
cdr3_aa: CASSPPGLAGYTDTQYF
cdr3_nt: TGTGCCAGCAGCCCGCCGGGACTAGCGGGATACACAGATACGCAGTATTTT

clone_size: once
j_call: TRBJ2-3
v_call: TRBV10-1
d_call: TRBD2
cdr3_aa: CASSRTSGSDTQYF
cdr3_nt: TGCGCCAGCAGCCGGACTAGCGGGAGCGATACGCAGTATTTT

clone_size: .
j_call: TRBJ2-1
v_call: TRBV6-1
d_call: TRBD2
cdr3_aa: CASSEWLAGPTEQFF
cdr3_nt: TGTGCCAGCAGTGAATGGCTAGCGGGGCCCACTGAGCAGTTCTTC

clone_size: .
j_call: TRBJ1-1
v_call: TRBV29-1
d_call: TRBD1
cdr3_aa: CSELTGEVPEAFF
cdr3_nt: TGCAGCGAACTGACAGGGGAAGTCCCTGAAGCTTTCTTT

clone_size: .
j_call: TRBJ2-2
v_call: TRBV28
d_call: TRBD1
cdr3_aa: CASRVTGILNGELFF
cdr3_nt: TGTGCCAGCAGAGTGACAGGGATTCTTAACGGGGAGCTGTTTTTT

clone_size: .
j_call: TRBJ1-2
v_call: TRBV19
d_call: .
cdr3_aa: CASSAHDINYGYTF
cdr3_nt: TGTGCCAGTAGTGCTCATGATATAAACTATGGCTACACCTTC

clone_size: once
j_call: TRBJ1-5
v_call: TRBV5-5
d_call: .
cdr3_aa: CASSLGSNGQPQHF
cdr3_nt: TGTGCCAGCAGCTTGGGATCTAATGGGCAGCCCCAGCATTTT

clone_size: .
j_call: TRBJ2-7
v_call: TRBV19
d_call: .
cdr3_aa: CASSIPGAHLEQYF
cdr3_nt: TGTGCCAGTAGTATACCGGGAGCCCACCTCGAGCAGTACTTC

clone_size: few
j_call: TRBJ2-1
v_call: TRBV11-3
d_call: TRBD2
cdr3_aa: CASSFLAGGYNEQFF
cdr3_nt: TGTGCCAGCAGCTTTTTAGCGGGAGGGTACAATGAGCAGTTCTTC

clone_size: .
j_call: TRBJ2-2
v_call: TRBV29-1
d_call: .
cdr3_aa: CSIDGGADTGELFF
cdr3_nt: TGCAGCATTGACGGGGGCGCGGACACCGGGGAGCTGTTTTTT

clone_size: .
j_call: TRBJ2-2
v_call: TRBV7-9
d_call: TRBD1
cdr3_aa: CASSLGQGTGELFF
cdr3_nt: TGTGCCAGCAGCCTGGGACAGGGGACCGGGGAGCTGTTTTTT

clone_size: .
j_call: TRBJ1-1
v_call: TRBV4-1
d_call: .
cdr3_aa: CASSQVRGSTEAFF
cdr3_nt: TGCGCCAGCAGCCAAGTTCGGGGAAGCACTGAAGCTTTCTTT

clone_size: .
j_call: TRBJ2-2
v_call: TRBV6-5
d_call: TRBD1
cdr3_aa: CASSFQGAPGELFF
cdr3_nt: TGTGCCAGCAGTTTCCAGGGGGCGCCGGGGGAGCTGTTTTTT

clone_size: once
j_call: TRBJ1-2
v_call: TRBV28
d_call: .
cdr3_aa: CASSATRIVTNYGYTF
cdr3_nt: TGTGCCAGCAGTGCGACCAGGATAGTAACTAACTATGGCTACACCTTC

clone_size: .
j_call: TRBJ2-7
v_call: TRBV11-2
d_call: .
cdr3_aa: CASSSLGSGDYF
cdr3_nt: TGTGCCAGCAGCAGCCTCGGGTCAGGTGATTACTTC